A selection of T cell receptor beta chains follows, all from one sample in a study of beta chain features in type 1 diabetes. The method was immunoSEQ multiplex PCR; TCRdb's version includes in-frame clones alone and lacks a portion of them. The sample lists some 250,000 clones, 25% to 30% seen once, with approximately 4% in the top ten. The sample taken for sequencing was central memory CD4+ T cells from blood. All receptors derive from a man aged 30 to 39 in good health. The CDR3 runs from the conserved cysteine through the conserved F or W. A D gene is named only where the DNA matches it firmly. The size of a clone is reported for some rows only, either as once, few or many, or as a class for expanded clones.

J gene: TRBJ2-3
D gene: TRBD2
V gene: TRBV6-6
clone size: NA
CDR3 protein: CASKNSGGVSPDTQYF
CDR3 DNA: TGTGCCAGCAAGAATAGCGGGGGGGTTTCCCCAGATACGCAGTATTTT

J gene: TRBJ1-6
D gene: NA
V gene: TRBV7-9
clone size: many
CDR3 protein: CASSLDNSPLHF
CDR3 DNA: TGTGCCAGCAGCTTAGACAATTCACCCCTCCACTTT

J gene: TRBJ2-5
D gene: TRBD2
V gene: TRBV28
clone size: few
CDR3 protein: CASISGNHGRGTQYF
CDR3 DNA: TGTGCCAGTATTAGCGGGAACCACGGGAGAGGGACCCAGTACTTC

J gene: TRBJ2-5
D gene: NA
V gene: TRBV30
clone size: NA
CDR3 protein: CAWNRGGETQYF
CDR3 DNA: TGTGCCTGGAACCGGGGAGGAGAGACCCAGTACTTC

J gene: TRBJ2-3
D gene: NA
V gene: TRBV7-2
clone size: NA
CDR3 protein: CASSLTGSSTDTQYF
CDR3 DNA: TGTGCCAGCAGCCTAACAGGGTCCAGCACAGATACGCAGTATTTT

J gene: TRBJ2-1
D gene: TRBD1
V gene: TRBV30
clone size: few
CDR3 protein: CAWSRGTVNEQFF
CDR3 DNA: TGTGCCTGGAGTAGAGGGACAGTGAATGAGCAGTTCTTC

J gene: TRBJ1-1
D gene: NA
V gene: TRBV10-3
clone size: few
CDR3 protein: CAISGTLNTEAFF
CDR3 DNA: TGTGCCATCAGCGGGACACTAAACACTGAAGCTTTCTTT

J gene: TRBJ2-5
D gene: NA
V gene: TRBV4-3
clone size: once
CDR3 protein: CASSQDLGNTGWETQYF
CDR3 DNA: TGCGCCAGCAGCCAAGACCTCGGGAACACTGGATGGGAGACCCAGTACTTC

J gene: TRBJ2-7
D gene: TRBD1
V gene: TRBV7-2
clone size: few
CDR3 protein: CASSSTGTGVTREYF
CDR3 DNA: TGTGCCAGCAGTTCTACCGGGACAGGGGTTACGAGAGAGTACTTC

J gene: TRBJ1-5
D gene: NA
V gene: TRBV5-1
clone size: NA
CDR3 protein: CASSLVGGHQPQHF
CDR3 DNA: TGCGCCAGCAGCTTGGTCGGGGGCCATCAGCCCCAGCATTTT

J gene: TRBJ2-1
D gene: TRBD1
V gene: TRBV18
clone size: many
CDR3 protein: CASSPDRGGNEQFF
CDR3 DNA: TGTGCCAGCTCACCCGACAGGGGTGGCAATGAGCAGTTCTTC

J gene: TRBJ1-6
D gene: NA
V gene: TRBV30
clone size: NA
CDR3 protein: CAWGPGTENSPLHF
CDR3 DNA: TGTGCCTGGGGCCCCGGGACGGAGAATTCACCCCTCCACTTT

J gene: TRBJ2-5
D gene: NA
V gene: TRBV2
clone size: NA
CDR3 protein: CASSEGETQYF
CDR3 DNA: TGTGCCAGCAGTGAGGGGGAGACCCAGTACTTC